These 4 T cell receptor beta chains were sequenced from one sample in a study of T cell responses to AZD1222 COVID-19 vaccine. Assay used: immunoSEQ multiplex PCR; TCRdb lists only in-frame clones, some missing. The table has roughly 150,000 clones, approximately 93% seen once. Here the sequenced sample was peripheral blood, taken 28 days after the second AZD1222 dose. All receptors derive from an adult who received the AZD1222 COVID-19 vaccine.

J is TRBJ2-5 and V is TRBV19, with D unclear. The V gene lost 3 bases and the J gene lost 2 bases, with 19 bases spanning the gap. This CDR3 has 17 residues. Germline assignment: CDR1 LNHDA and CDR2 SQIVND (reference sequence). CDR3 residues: CASSIRARAESQETQYF. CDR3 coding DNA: TGTGCCAGTAGTATTCGTGCCCGGGCAGAAAGTCAAGAGACCCAGTACTTC.

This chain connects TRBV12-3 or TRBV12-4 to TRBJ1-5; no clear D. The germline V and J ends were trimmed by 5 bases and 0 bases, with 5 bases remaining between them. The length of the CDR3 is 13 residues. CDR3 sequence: CASSNRSNQPQHF. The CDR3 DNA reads TGTGCCAGCAGTAATCGTAGCAATCAGCCCCAGCATTTT.

In nucleotides, the CDR3 is TGTGCCAGCAGTTCCTGGACAGGGGCCCCCTCTGGAAACACCATATATTTT. Amino acid sequence: CASSSWTGAPSGNTIYF. The chain joins TRBV28 to TRBJ1-3; 9 bases match TRBD1. The germline CDR1 and CDR2 sequences are MDHEN and SYDVKM. V gave up 4 bases and J gave up 0 bases; unmatched junction bases: 7. The length of the CDR3 is 17 residues.

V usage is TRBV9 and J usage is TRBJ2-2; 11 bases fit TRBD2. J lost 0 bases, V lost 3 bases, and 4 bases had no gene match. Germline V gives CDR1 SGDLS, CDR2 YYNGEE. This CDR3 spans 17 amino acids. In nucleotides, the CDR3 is TGTGCCAGCAGCGGCGGACTAGCGGGTTCGAACACCGGGGAGCTGTTTTTT. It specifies CASSGGLAGSNTGELFF.